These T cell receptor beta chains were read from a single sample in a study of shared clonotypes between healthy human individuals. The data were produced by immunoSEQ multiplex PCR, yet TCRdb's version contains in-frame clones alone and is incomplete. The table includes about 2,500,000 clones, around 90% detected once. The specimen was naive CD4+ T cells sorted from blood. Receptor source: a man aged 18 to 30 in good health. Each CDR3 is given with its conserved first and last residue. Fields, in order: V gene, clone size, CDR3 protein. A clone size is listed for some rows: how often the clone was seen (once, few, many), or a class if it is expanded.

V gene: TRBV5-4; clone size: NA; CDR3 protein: CASSLGDSKQETQYF
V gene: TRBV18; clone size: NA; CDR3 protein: CATSSTSGSNEQFF
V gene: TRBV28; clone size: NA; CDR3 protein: CASSPQDRPGYTF
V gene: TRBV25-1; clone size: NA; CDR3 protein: CASSDPRGQAYGYTF
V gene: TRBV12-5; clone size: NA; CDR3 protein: CASGLVSGPYNYGYTF
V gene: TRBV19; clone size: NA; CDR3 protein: CASSPTSGGSYIYEQYF
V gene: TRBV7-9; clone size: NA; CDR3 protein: CASSLGGTSGDTQYF
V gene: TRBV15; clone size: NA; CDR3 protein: CATSRVIGEKLFF
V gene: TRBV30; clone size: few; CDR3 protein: CAWSVGQGNTEAFF
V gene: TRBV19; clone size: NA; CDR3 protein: CASSGAGSSPEQFF
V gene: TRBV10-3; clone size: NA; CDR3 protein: CAISEGKVAGQFF
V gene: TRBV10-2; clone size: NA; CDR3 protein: CASRRGQGNIQYF
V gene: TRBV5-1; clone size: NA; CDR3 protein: CASSSQTGGHRELFF
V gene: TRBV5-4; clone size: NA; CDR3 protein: CASSLGNAGETQYF
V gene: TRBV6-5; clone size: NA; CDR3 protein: CASTLGPAGHTIYF
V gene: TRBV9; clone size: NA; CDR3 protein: CASSVSGGAAYNEQFF
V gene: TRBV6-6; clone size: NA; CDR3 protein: CATFSSGRRYTGELFF
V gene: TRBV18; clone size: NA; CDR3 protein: CASSPIGYLAKNIQYF
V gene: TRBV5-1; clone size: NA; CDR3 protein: CASSLLAGGLNYGYTF
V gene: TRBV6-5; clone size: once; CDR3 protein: CASSYRTDSYEQYF
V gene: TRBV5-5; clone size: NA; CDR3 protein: CASSLDVQETQYF
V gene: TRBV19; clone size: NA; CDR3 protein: CASSIDTFLGLSVSPLHF
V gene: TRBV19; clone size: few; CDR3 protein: CASSIQGANEQFF
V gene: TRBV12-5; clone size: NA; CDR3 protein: CASGLNETQYF
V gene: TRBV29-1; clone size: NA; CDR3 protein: CSVVGAGSLSEQYF
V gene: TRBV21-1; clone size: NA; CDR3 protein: CASSKVHAGTSESFSYEQYF
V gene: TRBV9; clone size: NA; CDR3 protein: CASSPKSSGSPLHF
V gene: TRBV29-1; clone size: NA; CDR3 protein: CSVATGANYGYTF
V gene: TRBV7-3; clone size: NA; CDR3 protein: CASSLTGDGFNEQFF
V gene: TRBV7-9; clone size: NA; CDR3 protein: CASSPSGGGYEQYF
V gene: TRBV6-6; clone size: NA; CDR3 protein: CASSSPTGEQYF
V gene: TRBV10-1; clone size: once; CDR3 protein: CASSTSGGEQYF
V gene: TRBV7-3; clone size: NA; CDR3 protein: CASSLRQTGELFF
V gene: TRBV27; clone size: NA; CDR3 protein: CASSPSGGTSPLHF
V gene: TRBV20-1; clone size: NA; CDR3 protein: CSARTGEQYF
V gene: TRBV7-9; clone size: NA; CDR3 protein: CASSRRGEGRETQYF
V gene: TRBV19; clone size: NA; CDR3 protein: CATEGQGASSPLHF
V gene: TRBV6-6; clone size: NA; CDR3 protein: CASSFGQNSPLHF
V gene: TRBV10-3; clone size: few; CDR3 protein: CATKRVGDSPLHF
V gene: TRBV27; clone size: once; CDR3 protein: CASSPRTSGRVETQYF
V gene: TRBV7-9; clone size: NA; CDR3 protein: CASSPPRTGFYEQYF
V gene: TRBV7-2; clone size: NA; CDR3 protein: CASSLVGREGSEQYF
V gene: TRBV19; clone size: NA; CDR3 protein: CASSIRQGGTDTQYF
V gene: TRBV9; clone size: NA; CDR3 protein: CASSVALSSGGPYNEQFF
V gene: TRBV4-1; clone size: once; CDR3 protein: CASSQDRGGLARGEQFF
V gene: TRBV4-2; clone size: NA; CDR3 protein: CASSQEIRGSYEQYF
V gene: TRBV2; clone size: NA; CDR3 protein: CASSVGGWTEAFF